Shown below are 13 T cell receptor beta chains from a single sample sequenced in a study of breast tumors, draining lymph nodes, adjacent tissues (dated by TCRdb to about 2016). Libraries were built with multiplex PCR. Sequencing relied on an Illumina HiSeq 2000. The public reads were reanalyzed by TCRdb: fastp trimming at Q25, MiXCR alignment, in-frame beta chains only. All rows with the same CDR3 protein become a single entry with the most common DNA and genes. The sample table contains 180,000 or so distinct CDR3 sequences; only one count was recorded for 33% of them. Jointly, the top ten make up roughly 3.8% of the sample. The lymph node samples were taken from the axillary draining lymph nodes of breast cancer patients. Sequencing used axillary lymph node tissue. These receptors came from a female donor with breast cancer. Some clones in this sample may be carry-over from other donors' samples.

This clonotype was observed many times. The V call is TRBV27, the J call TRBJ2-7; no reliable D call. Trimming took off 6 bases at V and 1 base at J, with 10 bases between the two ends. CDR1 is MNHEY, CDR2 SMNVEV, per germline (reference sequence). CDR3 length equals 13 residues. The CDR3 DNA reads TGTGCCAGCAGGCCGGACCGATCCTACGAGCAGTACTTC. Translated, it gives CASRPDRSYEQYF.

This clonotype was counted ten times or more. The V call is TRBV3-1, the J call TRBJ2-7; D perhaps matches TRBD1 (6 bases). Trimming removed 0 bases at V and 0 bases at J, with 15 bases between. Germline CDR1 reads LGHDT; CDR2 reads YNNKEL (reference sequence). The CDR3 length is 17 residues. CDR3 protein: CASSQELGASLSYEQYF. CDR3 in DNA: TGTGCCAGCAGCCAAGAACTGGGGGCTTCGCTCTCCTACGAGCAGTACTTC.

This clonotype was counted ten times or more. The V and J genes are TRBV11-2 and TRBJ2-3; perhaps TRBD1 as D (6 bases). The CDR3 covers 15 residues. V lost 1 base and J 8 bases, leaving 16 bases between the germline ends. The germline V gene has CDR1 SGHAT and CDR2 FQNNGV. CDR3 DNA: TGTGCCAGCAGCTTAGCGAGGGGGTCCCTTGCTACGCAGTATTTT. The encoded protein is CASSLARGSLATQYF.

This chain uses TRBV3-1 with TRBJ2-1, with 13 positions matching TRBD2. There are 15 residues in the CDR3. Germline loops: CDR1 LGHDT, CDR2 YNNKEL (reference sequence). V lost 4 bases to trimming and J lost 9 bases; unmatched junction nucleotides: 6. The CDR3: CASSLSLAGGGEQFF. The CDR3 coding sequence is TGTGCCAGCAGCCTATCACTAGCGGGAGGGGGTGAGCAGTTCTTC.

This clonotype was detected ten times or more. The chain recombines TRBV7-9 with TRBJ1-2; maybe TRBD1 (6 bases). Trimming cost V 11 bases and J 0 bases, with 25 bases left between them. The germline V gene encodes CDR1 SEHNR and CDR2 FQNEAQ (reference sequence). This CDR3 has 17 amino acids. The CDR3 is CASWGGQGPHANYGYTF. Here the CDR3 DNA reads TGTGCCTCCTGGGGGGGACAAGGACCACATGCTAACTATGGCTACACCTTC.

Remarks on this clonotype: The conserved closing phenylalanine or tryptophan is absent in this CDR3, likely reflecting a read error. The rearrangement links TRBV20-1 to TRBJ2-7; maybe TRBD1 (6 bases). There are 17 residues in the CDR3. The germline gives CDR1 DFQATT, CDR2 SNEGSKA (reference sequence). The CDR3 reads CSARDGSGVKASCEQYS. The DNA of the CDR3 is TGCAGTGCTAGAGATGGTTCAGGGGTTAAGGCATCCTGCGAGCAGTACTCC.

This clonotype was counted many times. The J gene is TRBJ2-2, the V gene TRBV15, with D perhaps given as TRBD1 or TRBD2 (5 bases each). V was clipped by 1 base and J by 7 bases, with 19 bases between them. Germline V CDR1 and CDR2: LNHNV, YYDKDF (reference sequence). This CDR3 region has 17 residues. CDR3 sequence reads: CATSRGRLDIQGGELFF. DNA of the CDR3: TGTGCCACCAGCAGAGGGAGGCTAGATATTCAGGGCGGGGAGCTGTTTTTT.

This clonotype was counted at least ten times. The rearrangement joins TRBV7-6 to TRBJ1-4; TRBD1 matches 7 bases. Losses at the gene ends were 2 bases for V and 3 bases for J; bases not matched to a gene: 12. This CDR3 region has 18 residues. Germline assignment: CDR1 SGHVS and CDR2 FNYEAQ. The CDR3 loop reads CASSLSERRQGPNEKLFF. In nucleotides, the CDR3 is TGTGCCAGCAGCTTATCGGAGAGACGACAGGGACCTAATGAAAAACTGTTTTTT.

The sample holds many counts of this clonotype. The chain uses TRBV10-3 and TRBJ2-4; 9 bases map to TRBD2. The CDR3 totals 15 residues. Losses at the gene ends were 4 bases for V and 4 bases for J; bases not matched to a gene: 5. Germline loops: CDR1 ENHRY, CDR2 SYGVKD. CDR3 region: CAISVLAGEKNIQYF. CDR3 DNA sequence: TGTGCCATCAGTGTATTAGCGGGGGAAAAAAACATTCAGTACTTC.

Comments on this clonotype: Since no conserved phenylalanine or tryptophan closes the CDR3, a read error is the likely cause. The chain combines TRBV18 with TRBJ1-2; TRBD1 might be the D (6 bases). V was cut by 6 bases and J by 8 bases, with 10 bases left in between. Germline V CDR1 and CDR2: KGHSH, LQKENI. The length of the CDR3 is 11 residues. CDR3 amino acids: CASSPGEGYTS. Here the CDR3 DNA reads TGTGCCAGCTCGCCAGGGGAAGGCTACACCTCC.

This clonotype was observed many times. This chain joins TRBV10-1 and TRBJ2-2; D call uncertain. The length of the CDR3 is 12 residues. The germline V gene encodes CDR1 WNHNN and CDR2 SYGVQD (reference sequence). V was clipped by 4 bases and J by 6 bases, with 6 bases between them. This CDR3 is CASSGPAGELFF. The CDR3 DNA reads TGCGCCAGCAGTGGCCCGGCCGGGGAGCTGTTTTTT.

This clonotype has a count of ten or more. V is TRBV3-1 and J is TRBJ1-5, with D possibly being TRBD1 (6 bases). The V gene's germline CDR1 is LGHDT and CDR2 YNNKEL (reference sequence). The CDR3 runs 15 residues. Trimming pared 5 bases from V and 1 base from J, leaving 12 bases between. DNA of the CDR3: TGTGCCAGCAGCAATACCGGGGGCAGCAATCAGCCCCAGCATTTT. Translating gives CASSNTGGSNQPQHF.

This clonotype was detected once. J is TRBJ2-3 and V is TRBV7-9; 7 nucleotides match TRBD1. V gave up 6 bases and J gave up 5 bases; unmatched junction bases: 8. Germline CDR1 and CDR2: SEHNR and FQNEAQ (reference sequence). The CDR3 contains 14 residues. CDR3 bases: TGTGCCAGCAGTTTATATGCAGGGGGAGATACGCAGTATTTT. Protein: CASSLYAGGDTQYF.